One T cell receptor delta chain is described in this entry. TCRdb reapplied CATT to the multiplex PCR reads. The profile covers 85,000 to 95,000 delta-chain clones, with more than 1.4% appearing a single time and just under 9% taken by the ten largest. CDR1 and CDR2 (germline): TSWWSYY, QGS. The trim removed 4 bases at V and 6 bases at J, leaving 20 bases unmatched. The CDR3 runs 19 residues. The data belong to a study of γδ T cells in repeated Plasmodium falciparum infection. Flow sorting of PBMC yielded separate Vgamma9/Vdelta2+ and Vdelta2-negative gammadelta T cell populations for bulk repertoire analysis.

The sequenced material came from gamma-delta T cells from blood. The receptor's source is a pool of human donors (malaria-infected and uninfected, not separated). The V and J genes are TRDV1 and TRDJ1; the match to TRDD3 covers 10 bases. CDR3 amino acids: CALGGHERPYWGMPHKLIF. The CDR3 nucleotides read TGTGCTCTTGGGGGCCATGAGCGACCGTACTGGGGGATGCCCCATAAACTCATCTTT.